One TCR beta chain is described in this entry. TCRdb's copy holds only in-frame clones and misses some; the assay was immunoSEQ multiplex PCR. Of 100,000 or so clones listed, about 95% are singletons. V was trimmed by 5 bases and J by 3 bases, leaving 14 bases between them. In germline, CDR1 is SGHVS, CDR2 FNYEAQ. The CDR3 length is 15 residues. The source of the sample is a study of siplizumab effects on memory and regulatory T cells. The receptor's source is a human donor in good health. Sequencing was performed on non-Treg CD4+ T cells sorted from blood. V and J are TRBV7-6 and TRBJ1-3; weak D call: TRBD1 (5 bases). CDR3 amino acids: CASSPAQGYGNTIYF. For the CDR3, the DNA is TGTGCCAGCAGCCCCGCGCAGGGATATGGAAACACCATATATTTT.